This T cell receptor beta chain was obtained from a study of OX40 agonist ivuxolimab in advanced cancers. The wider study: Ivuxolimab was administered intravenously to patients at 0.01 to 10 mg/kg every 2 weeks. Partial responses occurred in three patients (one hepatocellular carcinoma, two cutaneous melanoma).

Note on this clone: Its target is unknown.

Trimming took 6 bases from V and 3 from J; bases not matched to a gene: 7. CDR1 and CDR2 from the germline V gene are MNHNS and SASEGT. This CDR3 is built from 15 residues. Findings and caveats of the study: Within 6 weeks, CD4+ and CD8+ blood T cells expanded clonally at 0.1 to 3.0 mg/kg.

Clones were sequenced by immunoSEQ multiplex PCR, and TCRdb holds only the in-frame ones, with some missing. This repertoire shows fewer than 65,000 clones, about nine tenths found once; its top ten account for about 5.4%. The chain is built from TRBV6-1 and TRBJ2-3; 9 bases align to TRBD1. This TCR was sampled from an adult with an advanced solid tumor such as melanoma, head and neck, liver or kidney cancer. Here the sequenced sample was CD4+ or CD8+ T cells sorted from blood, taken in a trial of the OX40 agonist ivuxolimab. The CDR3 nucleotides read TGTGCCAGCAGCGGCACAGGGGGCGGGACAGATACGCAGTATTTT. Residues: CASSGTGGGTDTQYF.